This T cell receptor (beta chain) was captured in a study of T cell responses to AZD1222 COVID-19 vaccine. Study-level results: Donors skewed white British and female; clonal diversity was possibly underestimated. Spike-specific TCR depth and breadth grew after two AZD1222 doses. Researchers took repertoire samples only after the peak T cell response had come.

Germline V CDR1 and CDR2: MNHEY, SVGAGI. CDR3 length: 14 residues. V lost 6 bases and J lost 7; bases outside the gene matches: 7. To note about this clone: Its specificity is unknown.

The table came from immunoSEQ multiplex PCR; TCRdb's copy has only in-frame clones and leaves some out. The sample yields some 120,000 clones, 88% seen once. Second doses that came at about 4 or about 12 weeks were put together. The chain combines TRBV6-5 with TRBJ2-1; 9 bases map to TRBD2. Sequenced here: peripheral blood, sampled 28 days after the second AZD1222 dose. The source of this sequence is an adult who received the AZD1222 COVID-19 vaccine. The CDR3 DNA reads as TGTGCCAGCAGCGCTAGCGGGATTTTGAATGAGCAGTTCTTC. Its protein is CASSASGILNEQFF.